This T cell receptor beta chain was recovered during a study of metastatic and nonmetastatic thyroid tumors. Study as a whole: Patients with malignant and benign thyroid disease provided blood and tumor or nodule tissue, whose repertoires were compared.

TCRdb used MiXCR to call clones anew from the PCR reads. Of some 35,000 clones listed, approximately 30% are singletons. Not a single patient had been given any form of treatment at any point before undergoing thyroid surgery. With 2 bases removed from V and 5 bases from J, the gap between germline ends came to 7 bases. The germline gives CDR1 MNHEY, CDR2 SVGAGI. There are 12 residues in the CDR3. This sequence joins TRBV6-5 and TRBJ2-7; D is undetermined. The specimen sequenced was blood. This clonotype originated in a female donor with papillary thyroid cancer or a benign thyroid nodule (not recorded which). Some clones in this sample may be carry-over from other donors' samples. CDR3 amino acids: CASSYGVDEQYF. Here the CDR3 DNA reads TGTGCCAGCAGTTACGGGGTCGACGAGCAGTACTTC.